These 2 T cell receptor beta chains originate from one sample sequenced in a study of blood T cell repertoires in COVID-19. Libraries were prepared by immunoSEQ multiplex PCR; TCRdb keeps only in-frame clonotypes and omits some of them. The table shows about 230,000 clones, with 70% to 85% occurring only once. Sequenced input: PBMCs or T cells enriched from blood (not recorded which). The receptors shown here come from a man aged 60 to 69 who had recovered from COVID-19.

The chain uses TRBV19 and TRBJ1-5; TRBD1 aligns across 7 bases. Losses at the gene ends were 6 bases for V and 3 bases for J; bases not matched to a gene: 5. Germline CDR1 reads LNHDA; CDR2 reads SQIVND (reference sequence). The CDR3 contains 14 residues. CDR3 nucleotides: TGTGCCAGTAGCCCGACAGGGAACAATCAGCCCCAGCATTTT. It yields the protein CASSPTGNNQPQHF. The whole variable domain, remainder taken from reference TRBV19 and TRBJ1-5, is DGGITQSPKYLFRKEGQNVTLSCEQNLNHDAMYWYRQDPGQGLRLIYYSQIVNDFQKGDIAEGYSVSREKKESFPLTVTSAQKNPTAFYLCASSPTGNNQPQHFGDGTRLSIL.

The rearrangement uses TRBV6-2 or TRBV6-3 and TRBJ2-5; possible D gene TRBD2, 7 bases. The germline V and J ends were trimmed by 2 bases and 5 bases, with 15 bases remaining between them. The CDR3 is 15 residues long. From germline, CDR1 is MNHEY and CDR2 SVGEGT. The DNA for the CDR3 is TGTGCCAGCAGTTACCCCCGGGGGGCAATGGAGACCCAGTACTTC. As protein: CASSYPRGAMETQYF.